Each of the 24 T cell receptor beta chains below was sequenced from the same sample in a study of T-cell memory formation after mild COVID-19. TCRdb reprocessed the 5' RACE reads via MiXCR and lists one record per CDR3 protein. In the table there are 350,000 to 400,000 distinct CDR3 sequences, roughly 14% of which are singletons. The sequenced material came from PBMCs or a T cell subset sorted from them (not recorded which). These receptors all come from a man aged 18-30 years who had mild COVID-19 (a few samples of this study predate the infection). Cell type and time point are not known.

The rearrangement links TRBV7-9 to TRBJ2-5; D may match TRBD1 or TRBD2 (5 bases each). Between the trimmed V and J ends, which lost 5 bases and 3 bases, there was a span of 10 bases. Germline lookup yields CDR1 SEHNR and CDR2 FQNEAQ (reference sequence). The CDR3 runs 13 residues. CDR3 residues: CASSNGAEETQYF. In nucleotides, the CDR3 is TGTGCCAGCAGCAACGGGGCAGAAGAGACCCAGTACTTC.

This clonotype was counted ten times or more. V usage is TRBV5-1 and J usage is TRBJ2-7, with a tentative D call TRBD1 (6 bases). Trimming stripped 1 base from V and 5 bases from J, with 10 bases between. This CDR3 is built from 13 residues. CDR1 and CDR2 from the germline V gene are SGHRS and YFSETQ. Here the CDR3 DNA reads TGCGCCAGCAGCTTGTCCCCAGGGGACGAGCAGTACTTC. It codes for CASSLSPGDEQYF.

This clonotype was seen only a few times. This chain joins TRBV7-3 and TRBJ2-2; the D gene is possibly TRBD1 (5 bases). Per the germline V gene, CDR1 is SGHTA and CDR2 is FQGTGA. V lost 3 bases and J 6 bases, leaving 14 bases between the germline ends. The CDR3 extends over 15 amino acids. The CDR3: CASSLAGIAAGELFF. DNA of the CDR3: TGTGCCAGCAGCTTGGCAGGGATTGCGGCCGGGGAGCTGTTTTTT.

The chain uses TRBV15 and TRBJ2-3; 7 positions agree with TRBD2. Per germline, CDR1 LNHNV and CDR2 YYDKDF (reference sequence). Losses at the gene ends were 0 bases for V and 6 bases for J; bases not matched to a gene: 9. The CDR3 has 16 residues. The CDR3, as DNA: TGTGCCACCAGCAGAGATCCCTTGCGGGGGACCGATACGCAGTATTTT. Its protein product is CATSRDPLRGTDTQYF.

A few counts support this clonotype. CDR3 DNA: TGCGCCAGCAGCTTGGTAGGGGAGGGAGGCTACACCTTC. Translated, it gives CASSLVGEGGYTF. V usage is TRBV5-1 and J usage is TRBJ1-2; D possibly corresponds to TRBD1 (5 bases). There are 13 residues in the CDR3. Germline assignment: CDR1 SGHRS and CDR2 YFSETQ. Trimming cost V 0 bases and J 8 bases, with 11 bases left between them.

This clonotype was counted many times. The J gene is TRBJ1-5, the V gene TRBV5-5; possible D gene TRBD1, 5 bases. Between the trimmed V and J ends, which lost 0 bases and 7 bases, there was a span of 8 bases. The germline V gene has CDR1 SGHKS and CDR2 YYEKEE (reference sequence). This CDR3 region has 13 residues. In DNA form, the CDR3 reads TGTGCCAGCAGCTTGGGATGGGACCAGCCCCAGCATTTT. This translates into CASSLGWDQPQHF.

This clonotype has ten or more counts. The gene calls are TRBV5-1 and TRBJ1-1; weak D call: TRBD1 (5 bases). The V gene's germline CDR1 is SGHRS and CDR2 YFSETQ. The V gene lost 4 bases and the J gene lost 1 base, with 17 bases spanning the gap. This CDR3 spans 16 amino acids. The DNA for the CDR3 is TGCGCCAGCAGCCCCTCACGCGGGACGGGGAACACTGAAGCTTTCTTT. It yields the protein CASSPSRGTGNTEAFF.

The V and J genes are TRBV15 and TRBJ2-7; D uncertain. Trimming stripped 8 bases from V and 0 bases from J, with 14 bases between. This CDR3 is 14 amino acids long. Germline lookup yields CDR1 LNHNV and CDR2 YYDKDF (reference sequence). CDR3 nucleotide sequence: TGTGCCACCTCCCTTTGGGGAAGCTCCTACGAGCAGTACTTC. Amino acid sequence: CATSLWGSSYEQYF.

The chain links TRBV6-5 to TRBJ2-2; D unclear. CDR1 is MNHEY, CDR2 SVGAGI, per germline. There are 12 residues in the CDR3. V was clipped by 11 bases and J by 3 bases, with 10 bases between them. The CDR3 DNA reads TGTGCCGCCTTTGCACACACCGGGGAGCTGTTTTTT. Translation: CAAFAHTGELFF.

The J gene is TRBJ2-2, the V gene TRBV11-1; D is unresolved. Trimming took 5 bases from V and 0 from J, leaving 16 bases between them. The CDR3 is made up of 17 amino acids. CDR1 is SGHAT and CDR2 is FQDESV in the germline V gene (reference sequence). Here the CDR3 reads CASSLSYVASNTGELFF. For the CDR3, the DNA is TGTGCCAGCAGCCTGTCGTATGTAGCCTCGAACACCGGGGAGCTGTTTTTT.

In this sample, this clonotype turned up many times. The V call is TRBV6-2 or TRBV6-3, the J call TRBJ2-1; either TRBD1 or TRBD2 may fit D (5 bases each). CDR3 length: 15 residues. Trimming removed 1 base from V and 2 bases from J, with 9 bases in between. The V gene's germline CDR1 is MNHEY and CDR2 SVGEGT. CDR3 loop: CASSYLGTPYNEQFF. CDR3 DNA sequence: TGTGCCAGCAGTTACTTAGGGACCCCCTACAATGAGCAGTTCTTC.

In DNA form, the CDR3 reads TGCGCCAGTGGGGGAGACGGTTTGAACACCGGGGAGCTGTTTTTT. Translation gives CASGGDGLNTGELFF. The V and J genes are TRBV10-1 and TRBJ2-2, with D perhaps TRBD1 or TRBD2 (5 bases each). Germline-derived CDR1 and CDR2 are WNHNN and SYGVQD (reference sequence). Trimming took off 9 bases at V and 1 base at J, with 15 bases between the two ends. CDR3 length equals 15 residues.

CDR3 residues: CASSLLAGGGTQYF. The CDR3 DNA reads TGTGCCAGCAGCTTACTAGCGGGGGGAGGTACGCAGTATTTT. The V and J genes are TRBV5-6 and TRBJ2-3; 12 bases match TRBD2. The trim removed 2 bases at V and 8 bases at J, leaving 3 bases unmatched. Germline values: CDR1 SGHDT, CDR2 YYEEEE. The CDR3 runs to 14 residues.

This clonotype has a count of ten or more. The CDR3 DNA follows: TGCGCCAGCAGCTTGACCAGAAGCACAGATACGCAGTATTTT. Translation gives CASSLTRSTDTQYF. The V call is TRBV5-1, the J call TRBJ2-3; no definite D call. This CDR3 spans 14 amino acids. The germline V gene has CDR1 SGHRS and CDR2 YFSETQ. Deletions cut 1 base from V and 0 bases from J, with 6 bases between.

The genes are TRBV18 and TRBJ2-5; a possible D gene is TRBD2 (6 bases). Trimming shortened V by 3 bases and J by 2 bases, and 19 bases separated the two germline ends. The CDR3 loop spans 17 amino acids. CDR1 and CDR2 (germline): KGHSH, LQKENI. The CDR3, as DNA: TGTGCCAGCTCACCGATATGGTTGGGTAGCGGTCAAGAGACCCAGTACTTC. Translating gives CASSPIWLGSGQETQYF. Combining the CDR3 with reference TRBV18 and TRBJ2-5 gives the whole variable domain NAGVMQNPRHLVRRRGQEARLRCSPMKGHSHVYWYRQLPEEGLKFMVYLQKENIIDESGMPKERFSAEFPKEGPSILRIQQVVRGDSAAYFCASSPIWLGSGQETQYFGPGTRLLVL.

The chain combines TRBV6-1 with TRBJ2-3; D call uncertain. Per germline, CDR1 MNHNS and CDR2 SASEGT. V was cut by 3 bases and J by 2 bases, with 9 bases left in between. The CDR3 loop spans 14 amino acids. The CDR3 DNA reads as TGTGCCAGCAGTGATGAGACATTCACAGATACGCAGTATTTT. Protein product: CASSDETFTDTQYF.

The chain carries TRBV11-3 and TRBJ2-7, with TRBD1 matching over 7 bases. Germline V gives CDR1 SGHNT, CDR2 YENEEA. Trimming took 0 bases from V and 6 from J; bases not matched to a gene: 2. This CDR3 contains 13 residues. The CDR3 sequence is CASSLDPGGEQYF. CDR3 DNA: TGTGCCAGCAGCTTAGATCCAGGGGGCGAGCAGTACTTC.

This clonotype was observed a handful of times. This chain links TRBV7-3 with TRBJ2-7, with 7 bases lining up with TRBD1. The CDR3 has 14 residues. Germline trimming cut 5 bases from V and 0 bases from J; bases unmatched to any gene: 4. Germline V CDR1 and CDR2: SGHTA, FQGTGA. In DNA form, the CDR3 reads TGTGCCAGCAGCGAGGGACAGAGCTCCTACGAGCAGTACTTC. This encodes CASSEGQSSYEQYF.

The V call is TRBV12-3 or TRBV12-4, the J call TRBJ2-1; TRBD1 matches at 7 bases. V shed 8 bases, J shed 0 bases, and the junction held 7 bases outside the gene matches. This CDR3 spans 15 amino acids. The CDR3 coding sequence is TGTGCCAGCTGCCGACAGGGAAGCTCCTACAATGAGCAGTTCTTC. Its protein is CASCRQGSSYNEQFF.

This chain connects TRBV9 to TRBJ2-3; the D is unclear. This CDR3 spans 14 amino acids. Trimming removed 0 bases at V and 5 bases at J, with 10 bases between. The germline CDR1 and CDR2 sequences are SGDLS and YYNGEE. The CDR3 nucleotides read TGTGCCAGCAGCGTAGGGGATACCGGAGATACGCAGTATTTT. This sequence encodes CASSVGDTGDTQYF. Supplemented by reference TRBV9 and TRBJ2-3, the full variable domain reads DSGVTQTPKHLITATGQRVTLRCSPRSGDLSVYWYQQSLDQGLQFLIQYYNGEERAKGNILERFSAQQFPDLHSELNLSSLELGDSALYFCASSVGDTGDTQYFGPGTRLTVL.

This clonotype was seen only a few times. CDR3 DNA sequence: TGCAGTGCAACTACTAGCGGAAGCACAGATACGCAGTATTTT. Amino acids: CSATTSGSTDTQYF. V usage is TRBV20-1 and J usage is TRBJ2-3, with 8 bases matching TRBD2. Per the germline V gene, CDR1 is DFQATT and CDR2 is SNEGSKA (reference sequence). V lost 6 bases to trimming and J lost 0 bases; unmatched junction nucleotides: 5. This CDR3 is built from 14 residues.

This clonotype was counted between two and nine times. The CDR3 DNA is TGTGCCAGCAGCTCCCTAGCGGGGGGAGCTAACGCCTACAATGAGCAGTTCTTC. Translation: CASSSLAGGANAYNEQFF. This rearrangement joins TRBV7-2 to TRBJ2-1, with 11 bases identical to TRBD2. J gave up 2 bases and V 4 bases, and 10 bases lay outside the gene matches. Germline V gene lookup returns CDR1 SGHTA and CDR2 FQGNSA. This CDR3 is 18 amino acids long.

The rearrangement uses TRBV5-5 and TRBJ2-3; D possibly corresponds to TRBD2 (5 bases). Germline CDR1 and CDR2: SGHKS and YYEKEE (reference sequence). The CDR3 runs to 13 residues. The germline V and J ends were trimmed by 4 bases and 4 bases, with 10 bases remaining between them. The CDR3 region is CASSVAGADTQYF. CDR3 DNA sequence: TGTGCCAGCAGCGTGGCCGGGGCAGATACGCAGTATTTT.

This sequence joins TRBV13 and TRBJ2-2; D is unresolved. CDR1 is PRHDT, CDR2 FYEKMQ, per germline (reference sequence). The CDR3 length is 14 residues. V was shortened by 6 bases and J by 5 bases, with 13 bases between the two germline ends. The CDR3 here is CASSLRFRTGELFF. The CDR3 DNA reads as TGTGCCAGCAGTCTAAGGTTTCGAACCGGGGAGCTGTTTTTT.